The 23 T cell receptor beta chains below come from one sample, sequenced in a study of blood T cells in healthy people across ages. It was with a sample-barcoded 5' primer and a J-beta primer mix that a second PCR of roughly 7 to 12 cycles was run. Using its own MiXCR run on the 5' RACE reads, TCRdb lists one record per CDR3 protein. Of about 640,000 distinct CDR3 sequences listed, approximately 50% are singletons. The sample consisted of blood. All receptors come from a man aged 55 to 69 in good health.

The chain combines TRBV20-1 with TRBJ2-7; TRBD1 aligns across 7 bases. The CDR3 loop spans 14 amino acids. CDR1 and CDR2 (germline): DFQATT, SNEGSKA (reference sequence). The trim removed 3 bases at V and 6 bases at J, leaving 11 bases unmatched. The DNA of the CDR3 is TGCAGTGCTAGTAGGACAGGCTGGTTCTCCGAGCAGTACTTC. This sequence encodes CSASRTGWFSEQYF.

V usage is TRBV6-4 and J usage is TRBJ1-1, with 7 nucleotides matching TRBD1. V trimming: 8 bases; J trimming: 0 bases; junction bases outside the gene matches: 3. Germline values: CDR1 MRHNA, CDR2 SNTAGT. This CDR3 region has 13 residues. CDR3 region: CASGTDMNTEAFF. The CDR3 coding sequence is TGTGCCAGCGGGACAGACATGAACACTGAAGCTTTCTTT.

This chain links TRBV14 with TRBJ2-7; no firm D call. The length of the CDR3 is 12 residues. Germline V gives CDR1 SGHDN, CDR2 FVKESK. V was clipped by 0 bases and J by 10 bases, with 10 bases between them. The CDR3 protein is CASSQDRIYQYF. The CDR3 coding sequence is TGTGCCAGCAGCCAAGATCGGATTTACCAGTACTTC.

The table lists this clonotype with a count of one. The chain is built from TRBV20-1 and TRBJ2-5; 8 nucleotides line up with TRBD1. The assigned J gene may be wrong: the sequence end matches TRBJ2-7 better. CDR1 is DFQATT, CDR2 SNEGSKA, per germline (reference sequence). CDR3 length: 16 amino acids. CDR3 DNA sequence: TGCAGTGCCAATCGGGCCCAGGGGGCGACATCCTACGAGCAGTACTTC. This encodes CSANRAQGATSYEQYF.

The table lists this clonotype with a few counts. The chain carries TRBV3-1 and TRBJ2-6, with D possibly TRBD2 on 5 matching bases. Germline CDR1 LGHDT, CDR2 YNNKEL (reference sequence). This CDR3 has 15 residues. V was pared by 8 bases and J by 2 bases, with 13 bases between. The CDR3 DNA reads TGTGCCAGCTCCCGGGGTGGCACTGGGGCCAACGTCCTGACTTTC. It is translated as CASSRGGTGANVLTF.

This rearrangement joins TRBV6-2 or TRBV6-3 to TRBJ2-1, with TRBD2 matching over 7 bases. The CDR3 totals 15 residues. Per the germline V gene, CDR1 is MNHEY and CDR2 is SVGEGT. V dropped 6 bases and J dropped 7; count of bases not matched to a gene: 12. CDR3 in DNA: TGTGCCAGCAGCAGCCGGGGGAGGGCGGGGAATGAGCAGTTCTTC. This encodes CASSSRGRAGNEQFF.

This clonotype was counted a few times. The chain employs TRBV4-1 and TRBJ2-4; 7 positions match TRBD1. The better agreement between TRBJ2-7 and the DNA end casts doubt on the J call. The CDR3 sequence is 17 residues long. CDR1 and CDR2 from the germline V gene are MGHRA and YSYEKL. CDR3 sequence (DNA): TGCGCCAGCAGCCAAGACTCCCCCGGGACAGTAAACTCCGAGCAGTACTTC. Amino acids: CASSQDSPGTVNSEQYF.

The table lists this clonotype with a few counts. The DNA for the CDR3 is TGTGCCAGCTCACCACCGGGGGCGGATGAGCAGTACTTC. Protein: CASSPPGADEQYF. This chain uses TRBV18 with TRBJ2-5; the D gene is possibly TRBD1 (6 bases). CDR3 length equals 13 residues. CDR1 is KGHSH and CDR2 is LQKENI in the germline V gene. V was shortened by 0 bases and J by 11 bases, with 13 bases between the two germline ends. The whole variable domain, remainder taken from reference TRBV18 and TRBJ2-5, is NAGVMQNPRHLVRRRGQEARLRCSPMKGHSHVYWYRQLPEEGLKFMVYLQKENIIDESGMPKERFSAEFPKEGPSILRIQQVVRGDSAAYFCASSPPGADEQYFGPGTRLLVL.

This clonotype was found a few times. The chain links TRBV10-3 to TRBJ1-2; D is undetermined. The CDR3 covers 15 residues. V dropped 2 bases and J dropped 4 bases, with 14 bases sitting between them. Per the germline V gene, CDR1 is ENHRY and CDR2 is SYGVKD. CDR3 in amino acids: CAISENKAPGYGYTF. As DNA, the CDR3 is TGTGCCATCAGTGAGAACAAGGCCCCTGGCTATGGCTACACCTTC.

V usage is TRBV6-5 and J usage is TRBJ2-2, with D tentatively TRBD1 (5 bases). There are 18 residues in the CDR3. The germline gives CDR1 MNHEY, CDR2 SVGAGI. V was cut by 2 bases and J by 5 bases, with 21 bases left in between. Here the CDR3 reads CASSYGQGALVGTGELFF. The CDR3 region has the DNA TGTGCCAGCAGTTACGGTCAGGGCGCGTTGGTAGGGACCGGGGAGCTGTTTTTT.

The chain has TRBV5-4 and TRBJ1-2, with 7 bases lining up with TRBD1. CDR1 and CDR2 (germline): SGHNT, YYREEE (reference sequence). This CDR3 is built from 16 residues. With 4 bases clipped from V and 4 bases from J, the junction kept 13 bases outside the gene matches. The CDR3 sequence: CASSPRTGLFSYGYTF. CDR3 bases: TGTGCCAGCAGCCCAAGGACAGGTCTATTTAGCTATGGCTACACCTTC. Full variable domain (remainder filled in from reference TRBV5-4 and TRBJ1-2): ETGVTQSPTHLIKTRGQQVTLRCSSQSGHNTVSWYQQALGQGPQFIFQYYREEENGRGNFPPRFSGLQFPNYSSELNVNALELDDSALYLCASSPRTGLFSYGYTFGSGTRLTVV.

This clonotype was counted only a few times. The chain joins TRBV7-9 to TRBJ1-6, with 8 bases lining up with TRBD1. Germline V gene sequence: CDR1 SEHNR, CDR2 FQNEAQ (reference sequence). The length of the CDR3 is 16 residues. With V trimmed by 6 bases and J by 9 bases, 13 bases remained unmatched. The CDR3 nucleotides read TGTGCCAGCAGTTTATCTGGTGGACAGGGCTCTTCACCCCTCCACTTT. Translation gives CASSLSGGQGSSPLHF.

This clonotype was counted only a few times. CDR3 DNA: TGTGCCAGCAGCGCCCAGGGGGCCCTGAGGGCTTTCTTT. It encodes CASSAQGALRAFF. This chain uses TRBV6-1 with TRBJ1-1, with 8 positions matching TRBD1. Germline-derived CDR1 and CDR2 are MNHNS and SASEGT. V was clipped by 6 bases and J by 11 bases; unmatched bases: 11. The CDR3 totals 13 residues.

The genes are TRBV9 and TRBJ2-1; 12 nucleotides agree with TRBD2. The germline CDR1 and CDR2 sequences are SGDLS and YYNGEE. The CDR3 is 15 amino acids. V shed 4 bases and J 8 bases; nucleotides not matched to a gene: 7. The CDR3 nucleotides read TGTGCCAGCAGCCCCTTGACTAGCGGGGGCGATGAGCAGTTCTTC. It translates to CASSPLTSGGDEQFF. The full variable domain, its missing parts supplied by reference TRBV9 and TRBJ2-1, is DSGVTQTPKHLITATGQRVTLRCSPRSGDLSVYWYQQSLDQGLQFLIQYYNGEERAKGNILERFSAQQFPDLHSELNLSSLELGDSALYFCASSPLTSGGDEQFFGPGTRLTVL.

V gene TRBV4-1 combines with J gene TRBJ2-3; either TRBD1 or TRBD2 may fit D (5 bases each). Germline V CDR1 and CDR2: MGHRA, YSYEKL. The CDR3 runs to 17 residues. Trimming took 0 bases from V and 3 from J, leaving 16 bases between them. The CDR3 coding sequence is TGCGCCAGCAGCCAAGATAGGACGAGGGGAGCGACAGATACGCAGTATTTT. It translates to CASSQDRTRGATDTQYF.

The gene calls are TRBV2 and TRBJ1-5, with D tentatively TRBD1 (5 bases). The CDR3 covers 17 residues. Trimming stripped 5 bases from V and 0 bases from J, with 17 bases between. CDR1 and CDR2 from the germline V gene are SNHLY and FYNNEI. CDR3 loop: CASSLSRQTYSNQPQHF. In DNA form, the CDR3 reads TGTGCCAGCAGTCTATCTCGACAGACCTATAGCAATCAGCCCCAGCATTTT. Combining the CDR3 with reference TRBV2 and TRBJ1-5 gives the whole variable domain EPEVTQTPSHQVTQMGQEVILRCVPISNHLYFYWYRQILGQKVEFLVSFYNNEISEKSEIFDDQFSVERPDGSNFTLKIRSTKLEDSAMYFCASSLSRQTYSNQPQHFGDGTRLSIL.

There are a few counts of this clonotype. The V gene is TRBV20-1, the J gene TRBJ1-3; D unclear. Germline-derived CDR1 and CDR2 are DFQATT and SNEGSKA (reference sequence). This CDR3 has 12 residues. V shed 7 bases and J shed 4 bases, with 11 bases lying between them. CDR3 region: CSGVSGGNTIYF. The CDR3 region has the DNA TGCAGTGGCGTTTCGGGGGGAAACACCATATATTTT.

The V and J genes are TRBV12-3 or TRBV12-4 and TRBJ1-6, with 9 positions matching TRBD1. CDR3 length: 15 amino acids. The V segment lost 7 bases and the J segment 7 bases; nucleotides outside the gene matches: 8. The CDR3 reads CASTPTGGGNSPLHF. CDR3 DNA sequence: TGTGCCAGCACCCCGACAGGGGGAGGGAATTCACCCCTCCACTTT.

The chain is built from TRBV21-1 and TRBJ2-7; the table's D call of TRBD1 was not tested on the DNA. TRBV21-1 counts as a pseudogene. The CDR3 contains 14 residues. The CDR3 here is CASSKVRGQYEQYF. CDR3 in DNA: TGTGCCAGCAGCAAAGTCCGGGGGCAGTACGAGCAGTACTTC.

This clonotype occurred once. The chain employs TRBV6-2 or TRBV6-3 and TRBJ2-5; 8 nucleotides match TRBD2. The V gene's germline CDR1 is MNHEY and CDR2 SVGEGT. J lost 2 bases, V lost 2 bases, and 4 bases had no gene match. The CDR3 loop spans 15 amino acids. CDR3 sequence: CASSYGGTRQETQYF. The CDR3 nucleotides are TGTGCCAGCAGTTACGGCGGGACTAGACAAGAGACCCAGTACTTC.

This chain joins TRBV5-1 and TRBJ1-4; weak D call: TRBD1 (5 bases). V lost 3 bases to trimming and J lost 7 bases, with 16 bases between them. Germline CDR1 SGHRS, CDR2 YFSETQ. The CDR3 consists of 15 residues. The CDR3 sequence: CASSYGTSTGEKLFF. DNA for the CDR3: TGCGCCAGCAGCTACGGGACTTCCACGGGTGAAAAACTGTTTTTT.

The rearrangement links TRBV20-1 to TRBJ2-1; a possible D gene is TRBD2 (6 bases). From germline, CDR1 is DFQATT and CDR2 SNEGSKA (reference sequence). The CDR3 extends over 14 amino acids. V lost 5 bases, J lost 4 bases, and 15 bases lay in between. The CDR3 sequence is CSAHLPSGYNEQFF. As DNA, the CDR3 is TGCAGTGCTCATCTCCCCAGCGGGTACAATGAGCAGTTCTTC.

This rearrangement joins TRBV5-5 to TRBJ2-1; D is uncertain. V gave up 0 bases and J gave up 0 bases, with 10 bases separating them. The CDR3 runs 16 residues. Germline CDR1 reads SGHKS; CDR2 reads YYEKEE (reference sequence). DNA for the CDR3: TGTGCCAGCAGCTTGGAAATCAGAAGCTCCTACAATGAGCAGTTCTTC. This gives the protein CASSLEIRSSYNEQFF.